This T cell receptor (beta chain) derives from a study of ipilimumab plus nivolumab after autologous stem cell transplantation. Starting 14 to 28 days after autologous transplant, ipilimumab 1 mg/kg was given. Patients received nivolumab 3 mg/kg at weeks 1, 4, 7, 10, then fortnightly to week 26. Repertoires were generated with immunoSEQ multiplex PCR, while TCRdb's copy carries only in-frame clones and drops some. The table shows roughly 86,000 clones, with 83% occurring only once. J lost 2 bases, V lost 0 bases, and 2 bases had no gene match. The CDR3 runs 16 residues. Germline V gene lookup returns CDR1 SGHNT and CDR2 YYREEE (reference sequence).

The sequences come from PBMCs, collected in a trial of ipilimumab plus nivolumab as post-transplant consolidation. The rearrangement joins TRBV5-4 to TRBJ2-1; 10 positions agree with TRBD2. The receptor's source is a male donor with diffuse large B-cell lymphoma. In DNA, the CDR3 is TGTGCCAGCAGCTTGGAGCTAGCGGGGGCCTACAATGAGCAGTTCTTC. As protein: CASSLELAGAYNEQFF.